The 5 T cell receptor beta chains presented below share a single source sample, sequenced in a study of vaccination effects on CD4 cells after COVID-19. TCRdb's table, derived via immunoSEQ multiplex PCR, lists solely in-frame clones and lacks some. The data hold 40,000 or so clones, with approximately 70% observed a single time. Antigen specificity for these receptors is unknown. ViraFEST expansion of antigen-specific CD4+ T cells with viral peptide pools preceded sequencing. Cells that had been cultured for roughly 9 days were the source of isolated CD4+ T cells. PCR showed that the person got SARS-CoV-2 infection at some point between March and December 2020. The sequences come from CD4+ T cells from PBMCs cultured with a peptide pool, collected before COVID-19 vaccination. These receptor sequences come from a human donor who had a prior SARS-CoV-2 infection.

This chain connects TRBV5-4 to TRBJ2-2, with 12 bases fitting TRBD1. Germline CDR1 SGHNT, CDR2 YYREEE (reference sequence). The CDR3 spans 17 residues. After removal of 4 bases from V and 5 bases from J, the junction contained 9 bases not matched to a gene. Written as DNA, the CDR3 is TGTGCCAGCAGCCAAGGGACAGGGGGCGCCTTAACCGGGGAGCTGTTTTTT. As protein: CASSQGTGGALTGELFF.

The chain couples TRBV5-1 to TRBJ1-2; D might be TRBD1 (5 bases). Germline assignment: CDR1 SGHRS and CDR2 YFSETQ. The germline V and J ends were trimmed by 2 bases and 4 bases, with 12 bases remaining between them. The CDR3 contains 14 residues. Here the CDR3 DNA reads TGCGCCAGCAGCTTTTCCCAGGGAGGCTATGGCTACACCTTC. It translates to CASSFSQGGYGYTF.

J is TRBJ2-5 and V is TRBV5-1, with 8 positions matching TRBD2. Germline V gene lookup returns CDR1 SGHRS and CDR2 YFSETQ. The CDR3 totals 17 residues. V dropped 3 bases and J dropped 5; count of bases not matched to a gene: 15. CDR3 loop: CASSSRVVAGLVETQYF. The CDR3 bases are TGCGCCAGCAGCTCCCGGGTGGTAGCGGGGTTAGTGGAGACCCAGTACTTC.

The chain is built from TRBV7-9 and TRBJ2-3; 9 bases align to TRBD2. Germline V CDR1 and CDR2: SEHNR, FQNEAQ (reference sequence). The trim removed 0 bases at V and 0 bases at J, leaving 4 bases unmatched. The CDR3 has 17 residues. The CDR3 protein is CASSLAPTSGSTDTQYF. The CDR3 DNA reads TGTGCCAGCAGCTTAGCCCCGACTAGCGGAAGCACAGATACGCAGTATTTT.

In its sample, this clone was seen a few times. The chain carries TRBV27 and TRBJ1-2; maybe TRBD1 (6 bases). The V gene lost 7 bases and the J gene lost 1 base, with 22 bases spanning the gap. CDR1 and CDR2 from the germline V gene are MNHEY and SMNVEV (reference sequence). This CDR3 spans 17 amino acids. CDR3 region: CASKPNRDPNLNYGYTF. CDR3 nucleotide sequence: TGTGCCAGCAAACCTAACAGGGACCCCAACCTTAACTATGGCTACACCTTC.